The next 12 T cell receptor beta chains were all read from a single sample in a study of memory CD4+ T cells and cytomegalovirus serostatus. Single viable CD3+CD4+CD8-CD45RO+ cells were sorted as the memory CD4+ T cells. Some clones are missing from TCRdb's copy, which holds only in-frame ones; the method was immunoSEQ multiplex PCR. Of 85,000 to 100,000 clones in the sample, about four fifths are singletons; the top ten hold 3.6%. The material sequenced was memory CD4+ T cells from blood. All receptors derive from an adult in good health and CMV-seropositive.

The chain employs TRBV4-1 and TRBJ2-6; D ambiguous. V lost 1 base and J 3 bases, leaving 1 base between the germline ends. The CDR3 is 13 amino acids. Germline lookup yields CDR1 MGHRA and CDR2 YSYEKL. The CDR3 bases are TGCGCCAGCAGCCAAGGTGGGGCCAACGTCCTGACTTTC. Translation gives CASSQGGANVLTF.

V usage is TRBV19 and J usage is TRBJ2-5; TRBD1 matches at 8 bases. CDR3 size: 14 residues. CDR1 is LNHDA and CDR2 is SQIVND in the germline V gene (reference sequence). Unmatched junction bases numbered 7, after V lost 3 bases and J lost 7 bases. Here the CDR3 DNA reads TGTGCCAGTAGTATCGGACAGGGAATAGGGACCCAGTACTTC. It specifies CASSIGQGIGTQYF.

The chain recombines TRBV6-5 with TRBJ1-2; 10 bases agree with TRBD1. The ends lost 2 bases at V and 8 bases at J; junction bases unmatched: 8. Germline V lookup: CDR1 MNHEY, CDR2 SVGAGI. The length of the CDR3 is 15 residues. CDR3: CASSYNFGQGEGYTF. The CDR3, as DNA: TGTGCCAGCAGTTACAATTTCGGACAGGGGGAGGGCTACACCTTC.

The V gene is TRBV5-1, the J gene TRBJ2-2, with D perhaps TRBD1 (6 bases). This CDR3 is 14 amino acids long. Germline-derived CDR1 and CDR2 are SGHRS and YFSETQ. Deletions cut 4 bases from V and 6 bases from J, with 13 bases between. The CDR3 sequence is CASSETGYAGELFF. CDR3 coding DNA: TGCGCCAGCAGCGAGACAGGTTACGCCGGGGAGCTGTTTTTT.

This clone appeared once. The gene calls are TRBV5-1 and TRBJ2-5; weak D call: TRBD2 (5 bases). This CDR3 spans 14 amino acids. Germline CDR1 is SGHRS and CDR2 is YFSETQ. Trimming pared 2 bases from V and 1 base from J, leaving 9 bases between. CDR3 region: CASSFLATQETQYF. The CDR3 coding sequence is TGCGCCAGCAGCTTTTTAGCGACCCAAGAGACCCAGTACTTC. The variable domain in full, with the rest retrieved from reference TRBV5-1 and TRBJ2-5, is KAGVTQTPRYLIKTRGQQVTLSCSPISGHRSVSWYQQTPGQGLQFLFEYFSETQRNKGNFPGRFSGRQFSNSRSEMNVSTLELGDSALYLCASSFLATQETQYFGPGTRLLVL.

The rearrangement uses TRBV15 and TRBJ2-3; D is tentatively TRBD1 or TRBD2 (5 bases each). There are 15 residues in the CDR3. Trimming pared 0 bases from V and 0 bases from J, leaving 7 bases between. Germline CDR1 LNHNV, CDR2 YYDKDF (reference sequence). The CDR3 region is CATSRDGDSTDTQYF. The CDR3 nucleotides are TGTGCCACCAGCAGAGACGGGGACAGCACAGATACGCAGTATTTT. The full variable domain, rest sourced from reference TRBV15 and TRBJ2-3, is DAMVIQNPRYQVTQFGKPVTLSCSQTLNHNVMYWYQQKSSQAPKLLFHYYDKDFNNEADTPDNFQSRRPNTSFCFLDIRSPGLGDTAMYLCATSRDGDSTDTQYFGPGTRLTVL.

The V gene is TRBV29-1, the J gene TRBJ2-7; D not certain. This CDR3 is built from 12 residues. V was pared by 4 bases and J by 4 bases, with 11 bases between. Per the germline V gene, CDR1 is SQVTM and CDR2 is ANQGSEA. The CDR3 DNA follows: TGCAGCGTTGGCCACACCAAGTACGAGCAGTACTTC. Its translation is CSVGHTKYEQYF.

The V call is TRBV6-6, the J call TRBJ1-1; possible D gene TRBD1, 6 bases. Germline loops: CDR1 MNHNY, CDR2 SVGAGI (reference sequence). CDR3 length: 14 residues. V lost 0 bases and J 1 base, leaving 6 bases between the germline ends. This CDR3 is CASSYSGGNTEAFF. In DNA form, the CDR3 reads TGTGCCAGCAGTTACTCAGGGGGGAACACTGAAGCTTTCTTT.

The chain links TRBV2 to TRBJ2-3; D gene unclear. Germline loops: CDR1 SNHLY, CDR2 FYNNEI. This CDR3 contains 12 residues. Deletions cut 6 bases from V and 2 bases from J, with 6 bases between. The CDR3 nucleotides read TGTGCCAGCAGGTCTAACACAGATACGCAGTATTTT. It yields the protein CASRSNTDTQYF.

This clone was observed a few times. The chain carries TRBV4-2 and TRBJ1-1, with 7 positions matching TRBD1. This CDR3 contains 16 residues. Losses at the gene ends were 4 bases for V and 0 bases for J; bases not matched to a gene: 8. From germline, CDR1 is LGHNA and CDR2 YNFKEQ. This CDR3 is CASSLRPGQLNTEAFF. Written as DNA, the CDR3 is TGTGCCAGCAGCCTAAGACCGGGACAGCTGAACACTGAAGCTTTCTTT.

This clone was seen only once. The J gene is TRBJ2-5, the V gene TRBV4-1; D is uncertain. CDR3 length: 14 residues. Deletions cut 1 base from V and 2 bases from J, with 8 bases between. The germline V gene encodes CDR1 MGHRA and CDR2 YSYEKL. The chain's CDR3 is CASSQGGHQETQYF. The DNA for the CDR3 is TGCGCCAGCAGCCAAGGTGGTCATCAAGAGACCCAGTACTTC.

V is TRBV28 and J is TRBJ2-2; no definite D call. Germline loops: CDR1 MDHEN, CDR2 SYDVKM. Deletions cut 4 bases from V and 0 bases from J, with 9 bases between. The length of the CDR3 is 15 residues. The CDR3: CASSSYGANTGELFF. The CDR3, as DNA: TGTGCCAGCAGTTCATACGGAGCGAACACCGGGGAGCTGTTTTTT.